Described below is a single T cell receptor beta chain sequence and its context. The antigen is undetermined. The sample is drawn from a study of shared clonotypes between healthy human individuals. The ends lost 6 bases at V and 5 bases at J; junction bases unmatched: 7. Per germline, CDR1 WSHSY and CDR2 SAAADI. The CDR3 has 15 residues. TCRdb's table, derived via immunoSEQ multiplex PCR, lists solely in-frame clones and lacks some. The data hold some 1,100,000 clones, with 70% to 80% observed a single time. The study separated CD4+ cells into CD45RA+ naive and CD45RA-negative memory subsets. Study-level results: When naive CD4 clonotypes were compared across a few donors, approximately 4.9% were shared.

The sequence was obtained from a man between 18 and 35 years old in good health. Some clones in this sample may be carry-over from other donors' samples. The sample was memory CD4+ T cells from PBMCs. Subset specified: CD45RA-negative fraction. This rearrangement joins TRBV10-2 to TRBJ2-2; 9 positions agree with TRBD1. CDR3 protein: CASRPPGQGTGELFF. The CDR3 region has the DNA TGCGCCAGCAGGCCCCCGGGACAGGGAACCGGGGAGCTGTTTTTT.